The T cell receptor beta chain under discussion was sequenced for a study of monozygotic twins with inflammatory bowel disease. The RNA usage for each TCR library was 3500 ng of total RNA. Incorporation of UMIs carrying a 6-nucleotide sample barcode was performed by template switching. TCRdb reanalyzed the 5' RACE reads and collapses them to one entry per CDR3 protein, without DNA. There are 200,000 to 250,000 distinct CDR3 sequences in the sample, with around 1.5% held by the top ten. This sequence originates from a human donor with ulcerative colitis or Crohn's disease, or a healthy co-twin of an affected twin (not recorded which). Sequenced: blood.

CDR3 sequence: CASSLRTGTDTQYF. This sequence joins TRBV5-1 and TRBJ2-3; TCRdb's D call, TRBD1, is unchecked because there is no DNA. The CDR3 extends over 14 amino acids. Germline values: CDR1 SGHRS, CDR2 YFSETQ.